Shown below are 28 T cell receptor beta chains from a single sample sequenced in a study of OX40 agonist ivuxolimab in advanced cancers. Library generation was performed with the immunoSEQ multiplex PCR assay. The table comes from immuneACCESS by way of TCRdb, which keeps in-frame sequences with V and J called. Part of the clones is missing from these tables; in studies checked, under half for an unresolved V gene and the rest for unknown reasons. The sample has 15,000 to 20,000 clones on record, 80% to 90% of them singletons. 62% of the sample is in the top ten clones. The sequenced sample was CD4+ or CD8+ T cells sorted from blood, obtained in a trial of the OX40 agonist ivuxolimab. The origin of the receptors is an adult with an advanced solid tumor such as melanoma, head and neck, liver or kidney cancer.

The DNA of the CDR3 is TGTGCCAGCAGACCGACAGGAGAACTCACAGATACGCAGTATTTT. Its protein product is CASRPTGELTDTQYF. The rearrangement links TRBV28 to TRBJ2-3, with D possibly TRBD1 on 6 matching bases. The CDR3 covers 15 residues. The V gene lost 6 bases and the J gene lost 2 bases, with 15 bases spanning the gap. Germline V lookup: CDR1 MDHEN, CDR2 SYDVKM.

Within the sample, this clone is medium-sized (0.01 to 0.1%). V is TRBV7-9 and J is TRBJ2-1, with a possible D match to TRBD2 (6 bases). This CDR3 contains 15 residues. Germline values: CDR1 SEHNR, CDR2 FQNEAQ (reference sequence). The V gene lost 1 base and the J gene lost 6 bases, with 13 bases spanning the gap. The CDR3 bases are TGTGCCAGCAGCTTAGTCCTAGCGCCCCTCAATGAGCAGTTCTTC. Amino acids: CASSLVLAPLNEQFF. Variable domain in full (rest from reference TRBV7-9 and TRBJ2-1): DTGVSQNPRHKITKRGQNVTFRCDPISEHNRLYWYRQTLGQGPEFLTYFQNEAQLEKSRLLSDRFSAERPKGSFSTLEIQRTEQGDSAMYLCASSLVLAPLNEQFFGPGTRLTVL.

In its sample, this clone was seen a few times. V is TRBV10-1 and J is TRBJ2-1; TRBD2 is a possible D gene (6 bases). Germline lookup yields CDR1 WNHNN and CDR2 SYGVQD (reference sequence). The CDR3 is made up of 12 amino acids. Trimming removed 4 bases from V and 8 bases from J, with 9 bases in between. The CDR3 DNA sequence: TGCGCCAGCAGTGCGGGGGTCCATGAGCAGTTCTTC. Amino acids: CASSAGVHEQFF.

On this clone itself: This likely traces to a read error, being one base from a far larger clone. The chain has TRBV6-5 and TRBJ2-7; tentatively, D is TRBD2 (7 bases). Germline values: CDR1 MNHEY, CDR2 SVGAGI. V shed 6 bases and J shed 3 bases, with 15 bases lying between them. This CDR3 has 14 residues. CDR3 bases: TGTGCCAGCAGGTACGGAGGGGGGGGCTACGAGCAGTACTTC. This gives the protein CASRYGGGGYEQYF.

Only one count was recorded for this clone. This chain links TRBV18 with TRBJ1-2; possibly TRBD1 for D (5 bases). CDR3 length: 13 residues. Germline V gene sequence: CDR1 KGHSH, CDR2 LQKENI. The V end was cut by 6 bases, the J end by 7 bases, with 15 bases between. Here the CDR3 reads CASSLDSLSGYTF. The CDR3 DNA reads TGTGCCAGCTCCCTTGACAGTCTCTCTGGCTACACCTTC.

The DNA for the CDR3 is TGTGCCAGCAGTCTAACAGGGAACACTGAAGCTTTCTTT. Its protein product is CASSLTGNTEAFF. This sequence joins TRBV27 and TRBJ1-1, with D possibly being TRBD1 (5 bases). The CDR3 extends over 13 amino acids. V lost 5 bases and J 1 base, leaving 8 bases between the germline ends. Germline CDR1 MNHEY, CDR2 SMNVEV (reference sequence).

This clone was found once. The rearrangement links TRBV7-9 to TRBJ2-1; 7 nucleotides match TRBD1. Germline CDR1 and CDR2: SEHNR and FQNEAQ (reference sequence). J gave up 1 base and V 2 bases, and 14 bases lay outside the gene matches. The CDR3 covers 19 residues. Here the CDR3 DNA reads TGTGCCAGCAGCTTATCTAGAGGGGGCGGTCTAGGGTCCTACAATGAGCAGTTCTTC. The encoded protein is CASSLSRGGGLGSYNEQFF.

CDR3 region: CASSLGRGAHNEQFF. CDR3 nucleotides: TGTGCCAGCAGTTTGGGACGAGGAGCACACAATGAGCAGTTCTTC. The rearrangement links TRBV6-5 to TRBJ2-1; D might be TRBD1 or TRBD2, each matching 5 bases. With 4 bases removed from V and 5 bases from J, the gap between germline ends came to 15 bases. This CDR3 is 15 amino acids long. The V gene's germline CDR1 is MNHEY and CDR2 SVGAGI.

The chain carries TRBV19 and TRBJ1-1, with D possibly TRBD1 on 5 matching bases. The germline CDR1 and CDR2 sequences are LNHDA and SQIVND (reference sequence). The CDR3 totals 16 residues. V was cut by 0 bases and J by 3 bases, with 14 bases left in between. The CDR3 DNA reads TGTGCCAGTAGTATAGATCTATCCAGGGCGGACACTGAAGCTTTCTTT. Protein: CASSIDLSRADTEAFF. Combining the CDR3 with reference TRBV19 and TRBJ1-1 gives the whole variable domain DGGITQSPKYLFRKEGQNVTLSCEQNLNHDAMYWYRQDPGQGLRLIYYSQIVNDFQKGDIAEGYSVSREKKESFPLTVTSAQKNPTAFYLCASSIDLSRADTEAFFGQGTRLTVV.

The chain combines TRBV10-3 with TRBJ2-1; 9 bases fit TRBD2. CDR1 is ENHRY, CDR2 SYGVKD, per germline. The length of the CDR3 is 15 residues. V trimming: 3 bases; J trimming: 4 bases; junction bases outside the gene matches: 4. CDR3 sequence: CAISDSGGSYNEQFF. The CDR3 DNA sequence: TGTGCCATCAGTGACAGCGGGGGGTCGTACAATGAGCAGTTCTTC.

The chain carries TRBV14 and TRBJ2-3; D unclear. The V end lost 4 bases, the J end lost 2 bases, and 7 bases lay between the germline ends. This CDR3 contains 13 residues. Germline V CDR1 and CDR2: SGHDN, FVKESK. This chain's CDR3 is CASSRYSTDTQYF. For the CDR3, the DNA is TGTGCCAGCAGCCGCTACTCCACAGATACGCAGTATTTT. The variable domain in full, with the rest retrieved from reference TRBV14 and TRBJ2-3, is EAGVTQFPSHSVIEKGQTVTLRCDPISGHDNLYWYRRVMGKEIKFLLHFVKESKQDESGMPNNRFLAERTGGTYSTLKVQPAELEDSGVYFCASSRYSTDTQYFGPGTRLTVL.

This clone was found a few times. The J gene is TRBJ2-1, the V gene TRBV5-1, with 8 bases that match TRBD2. The length of the CDR3 is 18 residues. Germline V gene data show CDR1 as SGHRS and CDR2 as YFSETQ. V shed 0 bases and J 5 bases; nucleotides not matched to a gene: 13. The CDR3 region has the DNA TGCGCCAGCAGCTTGGGGGACCCAGCGGGAGAGCGGGACAATGAGCAGTTCTTC. It specifies CASSLGDPAGERDNEQFF.

The chain has TRBV19 and TRBJ2-7; D possibly corresponds to TRBD2 (5 bases). The germline V gene encodes CDR1 LNHDA and CDR2 SQIVND (reference sequence). V lost 5 bases and J 6 bases, leaving 23 bases between the germline ends. CDR3 length: 16 amino acids. DNA for the CDR3: TGTGCCAGTAGTTTTAGTCCCCCCGTGCTTGGAGGCGAGCAGTACTTC. Protein product: CASSFSPPVLGGEQYF.

This clone came up once. This sequence joins TRBV6-5 and TRBJ2-7; D might be TRBD1 (6 bases). Trimming removed 6 bases at V and 5 bases at J, with 20 bases between. The CDR3 has 15 residues. CDR1 and CDR2 (germline): MNHEY, SVGAGI. CDR3 loop: CASSKQGNGYHEQYF. In nucleotides, the CDR3 is TGTGCCAGCAGCAAGCAGGGGAATGGCTACCACGAGCAGTACTTC.

V gene TRBV4-1 combines with J gene TRBJ2-1; 14 nucleotides agree with TRBD2. V gave up 0 bases and J gave up 2 bases; unmatched junction bases: 3. This CDR3 has 18 amino acids. Looked up from germline, CDR1 is MGHRA and CDR2 is YSYEKL. The CDR3 DNA reads as TGCGCCAGCAGCCAAGAGGGGACTAGCGGGAGCCCCTACAATGAGCAGTTCTTC. This gives the protein CASSQEGTSGSPYNEQFF.

The rearrangement links TRBV4-1 to TRBJ2-5; D may correspond to TRBD1 or TRBD2 (5 bases each). Per the germline V gene, CDR1 is MGHRA and CDR2 is YSYEKL. Trimming stripped 3 bases from V and 5 bases from J, with 16 bases between. The CDR3 has 15 amino acids. CDR3 protein: CASSHVAGADETQYF. The CDR3 DNA reads as TGCGCCAGCAGCCATGTCGCCGGGGCTGACGAGACCCAGTACTTC.

This chain connects TRBV19 to TRBJ2-5; 7 positions match TRBD1. Unmatched junction bases numbered 9, after V lost 9 bases and J lost 5 bases. The germline gives CDR1 LNHDA, CDR2 SQIVND (reference sequence). CDR3 length: 13 amino acids. The CDR3 spells CASPGQLEETQYF. The CDR3 DNA sequence: TGTGCCAGCCCGGGACAGTTGGAGGAGACCCAGTACTTC.

The chain has TRBV7-8 and TRBJ2-1, with no clear D. CDR3 length: 13 residues. CDR1 is SGHVS, CDR2 FQNEAQ, per germline. V lost 5 bases to trimming and J lost 4 bases, with 9 bases between them. The chain's CDR3 is CASSPDKYNEQFF. CDR3 nucleotides: TGTGCCAGCAGCCCAGACAAGTACAATGAGCAGTTCTTC.

V usage is TRBV7-6 and J usage is TRBJ2-1; TRBD2 might be the D (6 bases). Germline V gives CDR1 SGHVS, CDR2 FNYEAQ. CDR3 length: 16 amino acids. V lost 3 bases, J lost 3 bases, and 15 bases lay in between. The CDR3 DNA reads TGTGCCAGCAGCTTCTTAGCGGAAGTTGGCTACAATGAGCAGTTCTTC. This gives the protein CASSFLAEVGYNEQFF.

V and J are TRBV9 and TRBJ2-7, with 9 bases that match TRBD1. V was pared by 3 bases and J by 2 bases, with 6 bases of the junction left unmatched. The CDR3 sequence is 15 residues long. The V gene's germline CDR1 is SGDLS and CDR2 YYNGEE. The CDR3 sequence: CASSAGQGGPYEQYF. CDR3 coding DNA: TGTGCCAGCAGCGCGGGACAGGGAGGGCCCTACGAGCAGTACTTC.

This CDR3 reads CASSLSSGSMETQYF. CDR3 bases: TGCGCCAGCAGCTTGTCTAGCGGGAGTATGGAGACCCAGTACTTC. The rearrangement links TRBV5-1 to TRBJ2-5; 10 positions match TRBD2. Trimming cost V 1 base and J 5 bases; bases outside gene matches: 5. The CDR3 contains 15 residues. The germline V gene has CDR1 SGHRS and CDR2 YFSETQ.

This clone ranks as medium-sized. CDR3 in DNA: TGTGCCAGCTCACCACCTGGGGGAGTTAGGAACACCGGGGAGCTGTTTTTT. Translating it yields CASSPPGGVRNTGELFF. The chain links TRBV18 to TRBJ2-2; D possibly uses TRBD1 or TRBD2 (5 bases each). The CDR3 is 17 residues long. In germline, CDR1 is KGHSH, CDR2 LQKENI. Trimming pared 0 bases from V and 1 base from J, leaving 12 bases between.

The rearrangement joins TRBV10-1 to TRBJ2-1; 7 bases line up with TRBD2. The CDR3 spans 15 residues. Trimming at V came to 0 bases and at J to 6 bases, leaving 5 bases not matched to a gene. CDR1 WNHNN and CDR2 SYGVQD come from the germline V gene (reference sequence). The CDR3 DNA sequence: TGCGCCAGCAGTGAGTCGGGCGGGGGAGGCAATGAGCAGTTCTTC. Amino acid sequence: CASSESGGGGNEQFF.

The V and J genes are TRBV15 and TRBJ1-5, with D hard to call. Germline V lookup: CDR1 LNHNV, CDR2 YYDKDF (reference sequence). V was clipped by 0 bases and J by 7 bases, with 4 bases between them. The CDR3 runs 12 residues. CDR3 amino acids: CATSRDMQPQHF. The DNA for the CDR3 is TGTGCCACCAGCAGAGATATGCAGCCCCAGCATTTT.

The V call is TRBV19, the J call TRBJ2-1, with 9 bases matching TRBD1. This CDR3 has 14 amino acids. Trimming cost V 8 bases and J 3 bases; bases outside gene matches: 5. In germline, CDR1 is LNHDA, CDR2 SQIVND (reference sequence). The CDR3 nucleotides are TGTGCCAGTTCGGACAGGGGAAGCTACAATGAGCAGTTCTTC. Residues: CASSDRGSYNEQFF.

The V call is TRBV5-4, the J call TRBJ1-3, with D perhaps matching TRBD1 (5 bases). The V end lost 3 bases, the J end lost 0 bases, and 22 bases lay between the germline ends. The CDR3 extends over 19 amino acids. Looked up from germline, CDR1 is SGHNT and CDR2 is YYREEE (reference sequence). CDR3 protein: CASSWGGMTDPCSGNTIYF. The DNA for the CDR3 is TGTGCCAGCAGCTGGGGGGGGATGACAGATCCTTGCTCTGGAAACACCATATATTTT. The whole variable domain, filled in from reference TRBV5-4 and TRBJ1-3, reads ETGVTQSPTHLIKTRGQQVTLRCSSQSGHNTVSWYQQALGQGPQFIFQYYREEENGRGNFPPRFSGLQFPNYSSELNVNALELDDSALYLCASSWGGMTDPCSGNTIYFGEGSWLTVV.

The table lists this clone with a few counts. This chain connects TRBV29-1 to TRBJ1-1, with TRBD1 as a possible D gene (6 bases). There are 11 residues in the CDR3. V lost 6 bases and J lost 6, with 11 bases in between. Germline V gene sequence: CDR1 SQVTM, CDR2 ANQGSEA. The DNA of the CDR3 is TGCAGCGTGGGAGGGGGGGCTGAAGCTTTCTTT. Amino acids: CSVGGGAEAFF. The whole variable domain, filled in from reference TRBV29-1 and TRBJ1-1, reads SAVISQKPSRDICQRGTSLTIQCQVDSQVTMMFWYRQQPGQSLTLIATANQGSEATYESGFVIDKFPISRPNLTFSTLTVSNMSPEDSSIYLCSVGGGAEAFFGQGTRLTVV.

J is TRBJ2-5 and V is TRBV6-1; 9 nucleotides agree with TRBD2. The CDR3 length is 16 residues. Unmatched junction bases numbered 4, after V lost 1 base and J lost 1 base. Per the germline V gene, CDR1 is MNHNS and CDR2 is SASEGT. The CDR3 bases are TGTGCCAGCAGTGAAGGAGTAGCGGGAGTCCAAGAGACCCAGTACTTC. It encodes CASSEGVAGVQETQYF.